The rows below give T cell receptor beta chains drawn from one sample of a study of blood T cell repertoires in COVID-19. Repertoires were generated with immunoSEQ multiplex PCR, while TCRdb's copy carries only in-frame clones and drops some. The sample lists roughly 400,000 clones, roughly 86% seen once, with 1.7% in the top ten. Sequences were obtained from PBMCs or T cells enriched from blood (not recorded which). These receptors came from a woman aged 30 to 39 who had recovered from COVID-19. Each CDR3 is given with its conserved first and last residue. The D gene is left open where the match is weak. Clone size is stated in some rows and not others, as once, few, many or a class when expanded.

>NA|TRBD2|TRBV5-5|TRBJ2-1
TGTGCCAGCAGCTTGTGGGGACTAGCGGACTACAATGAGCAGTTCTTC
CASSLWGLADYNEQFF
>NA|NA|TRBV12-5|TRBJ2-1
TGTGCTAGTGCCCCTACTCCTAGCGCACCCTACGAGCAGTTCTTC
CASAPTPSAPYEQFF
>NA|NA|TRBV10-2|TRBJ2-3
TGCGCCAGCAGTGAGTCCGGAGGCGGCTTCACAGATACGCAGTATTTT
CASSESGGGFTDTQYF
>NA|NA|TRBV21-1|TRBJ2-3
TGTGCCAGCAGCAAAATCAGCGGAGCGGGGGGAACAGATACGCAGTATTTT
CASSKISGAGGTDTQYF
>NA|NA|TRBV7-6|TRBJ2-5
TGTGCCAGCAGCTTAGCTGTGGGAGGGACAGGCCAAGAGACCCAGTACTTC
CASSLAVGGTGQETQYF
>few|TRBD1|TRBV5-1|TRBJ1-1
TGCGCCAGCAGCCGGGACAGAACCTACACTGAAGCTTTCTTT
CASSRDRTYTEAFF
>NA|NA|TRBV10-3|TRBJ2-6
TGTGCCATCAGTGAAACAGGGTCGGGCGGGGCCAACGTCCTGACTTTC
CAISETGSGGANVLTF
>NA|TRBD2|TRBV7-6|TRBJ2-1
TGTGCCAGCAGCTCGATAGCGGGGGAATACAATGAGCAGTTCTTC
CASSSIAGEYNEQFF
>NA|TRBD2|TRBV28|TRBJ2-7
TGTGCCAGCGAGGACCTCCGTAACGGACTAGCTGGCGAGCAGTACTTC
CASEDLRNGLAGEQYF
>NA|NA|TRBV7-9|TRBJ2-7
TGTGCCAGCAGCACCAACTCGGTGCAGTACTTC
CASSTNSVQYF
>NA|TRBD1|TRBV6-6|TRBJ2-3
TGTGCCAGCACGAGGGACAGGGTGGCAGATACGCAGTATTTT
CASTRDRVADTQYF
>once|TRBD1|TRBV19|TRBJ2-1
TGTGCCAGTAGTATAGTCTGGACAGGGGGGAATGAGCAGTTCTTC
CASSIVWTGGNEQFF
>few|NA|TRBV4-1|TRBJ1-1
TGCGCCAGCAGCCAAGTCGGAGGGTTGGGCACTGAAGCTTTCTTT
CASSQVGGLGTEAFF
>NA|TRBD2|TRBV5-1|TRBJ2-6
TGCGCCAGCAGTCATCTAGCGGGGTCTGGGGCCAACGTCCTGACTTTC
CASSHLAGSGANVLTF
>NA|NA|TRBV5-4|TRBJ1-1
TGTGCCAGCAGCTTGCTGGGGCAGGGGAACACTGAAGCTTTCTTT
CASSLLGQGNTEAFF
>NA|NA|TRBV7-3|TRBJ2-2
TGTGCCAGCAGCTCCGGTGGCGGGGAGCTGTTTTTT
CASSSGGGELFF
>NA|NA|TRBV18|TRBJ1-1
TGTGCCAGCTCACCATCTTGGGGGGACACTGAAGCTTTCTTT
CASSPSWGDTEAFF
>NA|NA|TRBV10-3|TRBJ2-1
TGTGCCATCAGTCAACCGTCGAGCGTTACAAAGGAGCAGTTCTTC
CAISQPSSVTKEQFF
>NA|NA|TRBV28|TRBJ2-7
TGTGCCAGCAGTCCGATGGGGGCCGAGCAGTACTTC
CASSPMGAEQYF
>NA|TRBD1|TRBV4-2|TRBJ1-2
TGTGCCAGCAGCCAAGATCCGACGGACAGGGCGTATGGCTACACCTTC
CASSQDPTDRAYGYTF
>NA|NA|TRBV2|TRBJ2-7
TGTGCCAGCCTGGCTCTGCCGGACAGACAGTACGAGCAGTACTTC
CASLALPDRQYEQYF
>once|TRBD2|TRBV4-2|TRBJ2-1
TGTGCCAGCAGCCAAGAATCGAATGAGCGGGGGGGCCATGAGCAGTTCTTC
CASSQESNERGGHEQFF